The 28 T cell receptor beta chains below were found in one sample sequenced in a study of T cells in localized non-small cell lung cancer. Data came from immunoSEQ multiplex PCR; TCRdb stores just in-frame clones and leaves some out. The table includes approximately 52,000 clones, 86% detected once. Sequences were derived from peripheral blood, sampled before any cancer treatment. The receptors shown here come from a male donor older than 55 with stage III squamous cell lung carcinoma.

This clone was seen a handful of times. V usage is TRBV30 and J usage is TRBJ1-1; no reliable D call. The CDR3 consists of 12 residues. V lost 0 bases and J 7 bases, leaving 9 bases between the germline ends. The germline V gene encodes CDR1 GTSNPN and CDR2 SVGIG (reference sequence). In DNA, the CDR3 is TGTGCCTGGAGTGTTAGTCGAGGTGAAGCTTTCTTT. It codes for CAWSVSRGEAFF.

V gene TRBV11-2 combines with J gene TRBJ1-2, with unresolved D. V gave up 4 bases and J gave up 1 base, with 7 bases separating them. Looked up from germline, CDR1 is SGHAT and CDR2 is FQNNGV. This CDR3 spans 13 amino acids. The CDR3 is CASSWSSNYGYTF. The DNA for the CDR3 is TGTGCCAGCAGCTGGTCCAGTAACTATGGCTACACCTTC.

The chain employs TRBV9 and TRBJ2-3, with 7 bases matching TRBD2. The germline V gene has CDR1 SGDLS and CDR2 YYNGEE. The length of the CDR3 is 14 residues. V was clipped by 2 bases and J by 3 bases; unmatched bases: 3. CDR3 sequence reads: CASSVSGMTDTQYF. The CDR3 region has the DNA TGTGCCAGCAGCGTGAGCGGGATGACAGATACGCAGTATTTT.

V usage is TRBV6-9 and J usage is TRBJ1-3, with D unresolved. The length of the CDR3 is 14 residues. Per germline, CDR1 MNHGY and CDR2 SVAAGI. Trimming stripped 8 bases from V and 6 bases from J, with 17 bases between. In nucleotides, the CDR3 is TGTGCCAGCCAGGACTGGGCGAGTCCAAACACCATATATTTT. It yields the protein CASQDWASPNTIYF.

The chain employs TRBV5-1 and TRBJ2-7; 14 positions match TRBD2. This CDR3 comprises 15 residues. Per the germline V gene, CDR1 is SGHRS and CDR2 is YFSETQ. Trimming cost V 4 bases and J 3 bases; bases outside gene matches: 3. CDR3 in DNA: TGCGCCAGCAGCGGCGGGACTAGCGGGGGCTACGAGCAGTACTTC. Residues: CASSGGTSGGYEQYF.

The CDR3 DNA reads TGTGCCAGCAGCGTTGGGGGGAGCACTGAAGCTTTCTTT. Its protein product is CASSVGGSTEAFF. The chain is built from TRBV9 and TRBJ1-1; D is possibly TRBD1 (5 bases). V was pared by 2 bases and J by 4 bases, with 9 bases between. The CDR3 is 13 amino acids. CDR1 is SGDLS, CDR2 YYNGEE, per germline.

This chain connects TRBV28 to TRBJ1-5; 10 bases are shared with TRBD1. Trimming removed 5 bases from V and 0 bases from J; junction bases left unmatched: 19. CDR3 length: 21 residues. Germline lookup yields CDR1 MDHEN and CDR2 SYDVKM. The CDR3 loop is CASSLPSHIGQGVHSNQPQHF. The CDR3 DNA follows: TGTGCCAGCAGTCTCCCCAGCCATATAGGACAGGGGGTACATAGCAATCAGCCCCAGCATTTT.

This rearrangement joins TRBV4-2 to TRBJ2-2, with D perhaps matching TRBD1 (7 bases). Per germline, CDR1 LGHNA and CDR2 YNFKEQ. CDR3 size: 17 residues. V lost 4 bases to trimming and J lost 0 bases, with 15 bases between them. The CDR3 spells CASSPSTRGANTGELFF. The DNA for the CDR3 is TGTGCCAGCAGCCCCTCCACCAGGGGGGCGAACACCGGGGAGCTGTTTTTT.

The chain combines TRBV9 with TRBJ1-3, with D perhaps matching TRBD1 (6 bases). The CDR3 loop spans 15 amino acids. V lost 2 bases and J lost 3, with 12 bases in between. The germline V gene has CDR1 SGDLS and CDR2 YYNGEE. The CDR3 here is CASSVAGVVGNTIYF. CDR3 sequence (DNA): TGTGCCAGCAGCGTGGCAGGGGTGGTTGGAAACACCATATATTTT.

This clone was detected only once. The sample contains more than one DNA sequence encoding this CDR3. The rearrangement uses TRBV18 and TRBJ1-1; a possible D gene is TRBD1 (6 bases). Germline values: CDR1 KGHSH, CDR2 LQKENI. The CDR3 totals 14 residues. Between the trimmed V and J ends, which lost 3 bases and 0 bases, there was a span of 8 bases. Here the CDR3 reads CASSPQGLNTEAFF. CDR3 coding DNA: TGTGCCAGCTCACCGCAGGGGTTGAACACTGAAGCTTTCTTT.

This rearrangement joins TRBV4-2 to TRBJ2-5; unclear D gene. CDR3 size: 14 residues. V dropped 1 base and J dropped 5 bases, with 11 bases sitting between them. Germline assignment: CDR1 LGHNA and CDR2 YNFKEQ. CDR3 sequence: CASSQVLGRETQYF. The CDR3 nucleotides read TGTGCCAGCAGCCAAGTTTTGGGCAGGGAGACCCAGTACTTC.

V and J are TRBV5-1 and TRBJ1-4, with D possibly matching TRBD1 (6 bases). This CDR3 spans 14 amino acids. The V end lost 7 bases, the J end lost 0 bases, and 10 bases lay between the germline ends. Germline V lookup: CDR1 SGHRS, CDR2 YFSETQ. The CDR3 spells CASGQLATNEKLFF. The CDR3 DNA is TGCGCCAGCGGACAGCTTGCAACTAATGAAAAACTGTTTTTT.

This clone was observed a handful of times. This chain uses TRBV18 with TRBJ2-1; 12 bases match TRBD2. Germline assignment: CDR1 KGHSH and CDR2 LQKENI. The CDR3 contains 16 residues. Trimming took 3 bases from V and 9 from J; bases not matched to a gene: 9. The CDR3 here is CASSPSLAGGRSEQFF. The CDR3 coding sequence is TGTGCCAGCTCACCTTCTCTAGCGGGAGGGCGGAGTGAGCAGTTCTTC.

The chain couples TRBV6-5 to TRBJ2-5, with 10 bases matching TRBD1. This CDR3 has 15 amino acids. V lost 5 bases to trimming and J lost 2 bases; unmatched junction nucleotides: 5. Germline assignment: CDR1 MNHEY and CDR2 SVGAGI. This chain's CDR3 is CASSPRDRGQETQYF. The CDR3 DNA follows: TGTGCCAGCAGTCCTCGGGACAGGGGACAAGAGACCCAGTACTTC.

The chain combines TRBV5-1 with TRBJ2-1, with 7 nucleotides matching TRBD1. Germline V gene data show CDR1 as SGHRS and CDR2 as YFSETQ. The V and J ends lost 4 bases and 6 bases, in that order; junction bases with no gene match: 1. The CDR3 has 12 amino acids. The CDR3 loop is CASSRQGNEQFF. The CDR3 DNA reads TGCGCCAGCAGCCGACAGGGCAATGAGCAGTTCTTC.

V and J are TRBV11-2 and TRBJ2-3, with D hard to call. The CDR3 has 14 residues. Germline V gene sequence: CDR1 SGHAT, CDR2 FQNNGV. Trimming removed 3 bases from V and 3 bases from J, with 10 bases in between. DNA for the CDR3: TGTGCCAGCAGCTTTTTCGGTAGGACAGATACGCAGTATTTT. Its protein product is CASSFFGRTDTQYF.

The chain uses TRBV6-5 and TRBJ1-1, with a weak D call TRBD1 (6 bases). This CDR3 has 15 residues. Trimming took 2 bases from V and 0 from J, leaving 10 bases between them. Per the germline V gene, CDR1 is MNHEY and CDR2 is SVGAGI. CDR3 region: CASSYGGHMNTEAFF. DNA for the CDR3: TGTGCCAGCAGTTACGGGGGACACATGAACACTGAAGCTTTCTTT.

The J gene is TRBJ2-1, the V gene TRBV5-1; 14 nucleotides match TRBD2. The CDR3 runs to 19 residues. Germline V gives CDR1 SGHRS, CDR2 YFSETQ. V dropped 3 bases and J dropped 6; count of bases not matched to a gene: 14. The CDR3 protein is CASSSPGLAGAVGGNEQFF. In nucleotides, the CDR3 is TGCGCCAGCAGCTCCCCGGGACTAGCGGGAGCGGTTGGTGGCAATGAGCAGTTCTTC.

The chain has TRBV30 and TRBJ1-6, with D possibly TRBD1 on 6 matching bases. The CDR3 runs to 13 residues. CDR1 is GTSNPN and CDR2 is SVGIG in the germline V gene (reference sequence). V dropped 1 base and J dropped 7 bases, with 8 bases sitting between them. The CDR3 nucleotides read TGTGCCTGGAGTGAAACAGGGAATTCACCCCTCCACTTT. Translating it yields CAWSETGNSPLHF.

With respect to this clone: One junction end disagrees with the germline gene, perhaps due to a read error. This chain links TRBV19 with TRBJ2-1; D is perhaps TRBD1 (6 bases). CDR1 and CDR2 from the germline V gene are LNHDA and SQIVND (reference sequence). The CDR3 is 15 residues long. As DNA, the CDR3 is TGTGCCAGTAGTGTAGACAGGAGCTCCTACAATGAGCAGTTCTTC. This gives the protein CASSVDRSSYNEQFF.

The chain recombines TRBV5-1 with TRBJ2-3, with D perhaps matching TRBD1 (5 bases). V lost 4 bases and J lost 3, with 15 bases in between. Germline lookup yields CDR1 SGHRS and CDR2 YFSETQ. This CDR3 spans 15 amino acids. CDR3 region: CASSLGRGSTDTQYF. As DNA, the CDR3 is TGCGCCAGCAGCCTCGGTAGGGGCTCGACAGATACGCAGTATTTT.

V and J are TRBV7-8 and TRBJ1-1; no reliable D call. The CDR3 runs to 15 residues. The germline gives CDR1 SGHVS, CDR2 FQNEAQ. V was pared by 5 bases and J by 6 bases, with 19 bases between. CDR3 bases: TGTGCCAGCAGCACTAAGAGCGGTTTTTCGGCTGAAGCTTTCTTT. Translation gives CASSTKSGFSAEAFF.

This clone has only a few counts. The chain is built from TRBV12-5 and TRBJ2-7; D is unresolved. Germline V gene data show CDR1 as LGHNT and CDR2 as FRNRAP. The CDR3 has 11 amino acids. V dropped 6 bases and J dropped 5 bases, with 8 bases sitting between them. The CDR3 spells CASGLRDEQYF. CDR3 nucleotide sequence: TGTGCTAGTGGGTTGAGAGACGAGCAGTACTTC.

The V call is TRBV9, the J call TRBJ2-5; perhaps TRBD1 as D (6 bases). Trimming removed 0 bases at V and 6 bases at J, with 12 bases between. The germline V gene has CDR1 SGDLS and CDR2 YYNGEE. This CDR3 is 14 amino acids long. The CDR3 bases are TGTGCCAGCAGCGTAGGAATAGGGGGACAGACCCAGTACTTC. This sequence encodes CASSVGIGGQTQYF.

In its sample, this clone was seen once. The V call is TRBV19, the J call TRBJ1-5; no clear D gene. This CDR3 contains 15 residues. Germline V gene data show CDR1 as LNHDA and CDR2 as SQIVND (reference sequence). Trimming removed 0 bases at V and 3 bases at J, with 9 bases between. Written as DNA, the CDR3 is TGTGCCAGTAGTATAGATGGGCAGTACAATCAGCCCCAGCATTTT. Protein: CASSIDGQYNQPQHF.

The rearrangement joins TRBV6-5 to TRBJ2-2; D call uncertain. Trimming removed 5 bases at V and 9 bases at J, with 10 bases between. Germline V gene sequence: CDR1 MNHEY, CDR2 SVGAGI. The CDR3 has 12 residues. CDR3 residues: CASSPRARELFF. In nucleotides, the CDR3 is TGTGCCAGCAGTCCCCGGGCCCGGGAGCTGTTTTTT.

J is TRBJ2-7 and V is TRBV27; D is possibly TRBD1 (6 bases). There are 16 residues in the CDR3. Trimming took 7 bases from V and 6 from J, leaving 25 bases between them. Germline loops: CDR1 MNHEY, CDR2 SMNVEV (reference sequence). DNA for the CDR3: TGTGCCAGCACAACCATAACTTCGGGCAGGGGAAGCGAGCAGTACTTC. This sequence encodes CASTTITSGRGSEQYF.

The chain recombines TRBV29-1 with TRBJ1-4, with unresolved D. V lost 4 bases, J lost 5 bases, and 8 bases lay in between. CDR1 and CDR2 from the germline V gene are SQVTM and ANQGSEA. The CDR3 is made up of 12 amino acids. The CDR3 protein is CSVVGENEKLFF. Written as DNA, the CDR3 is TGCAGCGTTGTAGGCGAGAATGAAAAACTGTTTTTT.